The next 19 T cell receptor beta chains were all read from a single sample in a study of radiotherapy plus CTLA-4 blockade in lung cancer. The repertoire was sequenced with immunoSEQ multiplex PCR; TCRdb's copy has only in-frame clones and lacks some. The sample records 65,000 to 85,000 clones, 65% to 85% being singletons. The sample here was peripheral blood, taken from a patient treated with radiotherapy plus ipilimumab. The source of these receptors is a human donor with non-small cell lung cancer whose response to radiotherapy plus ipilimumab could not be evaluated. Some clones in this sample may be carry-over from other donors' samples.

Many counts were recorded for this clone. The rearrangement uses TRBV7-9 and TRBJ2-6, with TRBD2 matching 11 bases. The length of the CDR3 is 18 residues. Unmatched junction bases numbered 7, after V lost 3 bases and J lost 3 bases. Germline CDR1 SEHNR, CDR2 FQNEAQ (reference sequence). Here the CDR3 DNA reads TGTGCCAGCAGCTTCGGTAGCGGGGGGGCCGGTGGGGCCAACGTCCTGACTTTC. Protein sequence: CASSFGSGGAGGANVLTF.

This clone was counted only a few times. The V call is TRBV4-3, the J call TRBJ1-4; no clear D. Trimming removed 5 bases at V and 4 bases at J, with 8 bases between. Germline V CDR1 and CDR2: LGHNA, YSLEER. This CDR3 has 13 amino acids. Here the CDR3 reads CASSGPNNEKLFF. The DNA for the CDR3 is TGCGCCAGCAGCGGGCCGAATAATGAAAAACTGTTTTTT.

The chain has TRBV6-1 and TRBJ2-1; 8 bases match TRBD1. V was clipped by 0 bases and J by 2 bases; unmatched bases: 6. The V gene's germline CDR1 is MNHNS and CDR2 SASEGT. This CDR3 has 17 amino acids. The CDR3 sequence: CASSEAMWDRTYNEQFF. CDR3 in DNA: TGTGCCAGCAGTGAAGCAATGTGGGACAGGACCTACAATGAGCAGTTCTTC.

This clone was detected a few times. This chain connects TRBV28 to TRBJ2-7, with 7 bases fitting TRBD1. The CDR3 is made up of 15 amino acids. V shed 6 bases, J shed 7 bases, and the junction held 15 bases outside the gene matches. Germline loops: CDR1 MDHEN, CDR2 SYDVKM. CDR3 in amino acids: CASSRGQAFSREQYF. In DNA, the CDR3 is TGTGCCAGCAGCCGCGGACAGGCCTTTTCGAGGGAGCAGTACTTC. Full variable domain (outside the CDR3, taken from reference TRBV28 and TRBJ2-7): DVKVTQSSRYLVKRTGEKVFLECVQDMDHENMFWYRQDPGLGLRLIYFSYDVKMKEKGDIPEGYSVSREKKERFSLILESASTNQTSMYLCASSRGQAFSREQYFGPGTRLTVT.

The J gene is TRBJ2-7, the V gene TRBV29-1; D uncertain. V lost 4 bases, J lost 0 bases, and 10 bases lay in between. CDR1 is SQVTM, CDR2 ANQGSEA, per germline. The CDR3 spans 13 residues. In DNA, the CDR3 is TGCAGCGTTGGACTCTATAACTCCTACGAGCAGTACTTC. Translation gives CSVGLYNSYEQYF.

The V gene is TRBV6-5, the J gene TRBJ2-1; 9 bases agree with TRBD1. The CDR3 has 15 residues. The V segment lost 7 bases and the J segment 4 bases; nucleotides outside the gene matches: 8. Germline CDR1 MNHEY, CDR2 SVGAGI. DNA of the CDR3: TGTGCCAGCAAACTGGGACAGGGTATATACAATGAGCAGTTCTTC. It yields the protein CASKLGQGIYNEQFF.

The chain joins TRBV18 to TRBJ1-1, with 7 bases identical to TRBD1. Losses at the gene ends were 2 bases for V and 0 bases for J; bases not matched to a gene: 6. CDR1 is KGHSH and CDR2 is LQKENI in the germline V gene. This CDR3 region has 16 residues. CDR3 amino acids: CASSPNRGGLNTEAFF. The CDR3 DNA reads TGTGCCAGCTCACCAAACAGGGGAGGACTGAACACTGAAGCTTTCTTT.

This clone was seen once. J is TRBJ1-6 and V is TRBV5-6, with 7 bases aligning to TRBD1. V shed 2 bases, J shed 6 bases, and the junction held 5 bases outside the gene matches. Germline CDR1 is SGHDT and CDR2 is YYEEEE. CDR3 length: 15 residues. CDR3 sequence: CASSFPGQINSPLHF. DNA of the CDR3: TGTGCCAGCAGCTTTCCGGGACAGATTAATTCACCCCTCCACTTT.

This chain uses TRBV9 with TRBJ1-5, with D tentatively TRBD1 (6 bases). The germline V gene has CDR1 SGDLS and CDR2 YYNGEE. Trimming removed 3 bases from V and 0 bases from J, with 19 bases in between. The CDR3 is made up of 18 amino acids. CDR3 loop: CASSGTDRSPYSNQPQHF. The CDR3, as DNA: TGTGCCAGCAGCGGGACCGACAGGAGCCCTTATAGCAATCAGCCCCAGCATTTT.

This sequence joins TRBV30 and TRBJ2-7, with TRBD1 as a possible D gene (6 bases). The germline V gene has CDR1 GTSNPN and CDR2 SVGIG (reference sequence). This CDR3 is 13 amino acids long. The V and J ends lost 4 bases and 0 bases respectively, with 10 bases between them. Here the CDR3 reads CAWKQDSSYEQYF. CDR3 in DNA: TGTGCCTGGAAGCAGGACAGCTCCTACGAGCAGTACTTC.

In this sample, this clone turned up once. The V gene is TRBV27, the J gene TRBJ1-5; 7 nucleotides align to TRBD1. From germline, CDR1 is MNHEY and CDR2 SMNVEV (reference sequence). This CDR3 region has 14 residues. Trimming took 4 bases from V and 6 from J; bases not matched to a gene: 6. The DNA for the CDR3 is TGTGCCAGCAGTTGGGACAGTTTGGCTCAGCCCCAGCATTTT. Translating gives CASSWDSLAQPQHF.

The table lists this clone with a few counts. The chain carries TRBV30 and TRBJ1-1; maybe TRBD1 (5 bases). This CDR3 region has 14 residues. Trimming cost V 3 bases and J 1 base, with 12 bases left between them. Germline V gene sequence: CDR1 GTSNPN, CDR2 SVGIG (reference sequence). CDR3: CAWSLGGENTEAFF. The CDR3 region has the DNA TGTGCCTGGAGCCTCGGGGGTGAGAACACTGAAGCTTTCTTT. Full variable domain (outside the CDR3, taken from reference TRBV30 and TRBJ1-1): SQTIHQWPATLVQPVGSPLSLECTVEGTSNPNLYWYRQAAGRGLQLLFYSVGIGQISSEVPQNLSASRPQDRQFILSSKKLLLSDSGFYLCAWSLGGENTEAFFGQGTRLTVV.

The chain uses TRBV5-1 and TRBJ1-4; 8 bases map to TRBD1. Trimming at V came to 4 bases and at J to 4 bases, leaving 3 bases not matched to a gene. Germline values: CDR1 SGHRS, CDR2 YFSETQ. CDR3 length: 14 residues. The CDR3 DNA reads TGCGCCAGCAGCGATACAGGGGGTAATGAAAAACTGTTTTTT. Translation gives CASSDTGGNEKLFF.

The chain is built from TRBV6-5 and TRBJ1-1, with a weak D call TRBD1 (6 bases). Germline values: CDR1 MNHEY, CDR2 SVGAGI. V was pared by 6 bases and J by 8 bases, with 13 bases between. This CDR3 spans 12 amino acids. The CDR3 sequence: CASRRDRTEAFF. Written as DNA, the CDR3 is TGTGCCAGCAGACGAGACAGGACCGAAGCTTTCTTT.

This chain uses TRBV19 with TRBJ2-7; D is uncertain. Germline CDR1 LNHDA, CDR2 SQIVND (reference sequence). The V gene lost 1 base and the J gene lost 7 bases, with 11 bases spanning the gap. The CDR3 consists of 13 residues. The chain's CDR3 is CASSIGAPGEQYF. The DNA for the CDR3 is TGTGCCAGTAGTATAGGGGCGCCTGGGGAGCAGTACTTC.

The V call is TRBV29-1, the J call TRBJ2-3; tentatively, D is TRBD2 (5 bases). The CDR3 consists of 12 residues. V shed 3 bases and J shed 3 bases, with 7 bases lying between them. Germline loops: CDR1 SQVTM, CDR2 ANQGSEA. CDR3 coding DNA: TGCAGCGTTGAGAGGAGGACAGATACGCAGTATTTT. Protein product: CSVERRTDTQYF.

The chain is built from TRBV11-2 and TRBJ2-3, with 8 bases that match TRBD1. With V trimmed by 5 bases and J by 11 bases, 6 bases remained unmatched. There are 12 residues in the CDR3. CDR1 and CDR2 (germline): SGHAT, FQNNGV. The CDR3 DNA is TGTGCCAGCAGCCACCTAGACAGGGGGCAGTATTTT. Protein product: CASSHLDRGQYF.

The chain is built from TRBV27 and TRBJ2-4, with 7 bases matching TRBD1. The CDR3 contains 16 residues. From germline, CDR1 is MNHEY and CDR2 SMNVEV (reference sequence). V shed 5 bases, J shed 8 bases, and the junction held 15 bases outside the gene matches. Here the CDR3 reads CASSLSPATGLDIQYF. As DNA, the CDR3 is TGTGCCAGCAGTCTCTCCCCGGCGACAGGGTTAGACATTCAGTACTTC.

The chain uses TRBV19 and TRBJ1-2; no reliable D call. V was trimmed by 8 bases and J by 5 bases, leaving 9 bases between them. Germline CDR1 reads LNHDA; CDR2 reads SQIVND (reference sequence). The CDR3 runs to 11 residues. CDR3 coding DNA: TGTGCCAGTTCGGGTCCTTATGGCTACACCTTC. Its protein is CASSGPYGYTF. Drawing the rest from reference TRBV19 and TRBJ1-2, the complete variable domain is DGGITQSPKYLFRKEGQNVTLSCEQNLNHDAMYWYRQDPGQGLRLIYYSQIVNDFQKGDIAEGYSVSREKKESFPLTVTSAQKNPTAFYLCASSGPYGYTFGSGTRLTVV.